One sample yielded the 18 T cell receptor beta chains listed below, sequenced in a study of T-cell memory formation after mild COVID-19. From the 5' RACE reads, TCRdb called clonotypes with MiXCR, one entry per CDR3 protein. Among approximately 300,000 distinct CDR3 sequences, 15% to 20% were seen once, and the ten largest hold 22%. Specimen: PBMCs or a T cell subset sorted from them (not recorded which). The receptors come from a young man who had mild COVID-19 (a few samples of this study predate the infection). Cell type and time point are not known.

Ten or more counts support this clonotype. V usage is TRBV7-2 and J usage is TRBJ2-3, with 10 nucleotides matching TRBD2. V shed 2 bases and J 1 base; nucleotides not matched to a gene: 3. The CDR3 has 16 amino acids. The germline CDR1 and CDR2 sequences are SGHTA and FQGNSA. As DNA, the CDR3 is TGTGCCAGCAGCTTACTAGCGGGGGTCCGCACAGATACGCAGTATTTT. Its translation: CASSLLAGVRTDTQYF.

To note about this clonotype: The junction and the germline gene differ at one end; a read error may be behind it. The chain has TRBV7-9 and TRBJ1-3, with D uncertain. CDR3 length: 12 amino acids. Germline CDR1 reads SEHNR; CDR2 reads FQNEAQ (reference sequence). The CDR3 protein is CASNLLGNTIYF. The DNA for the CDR3 is TGTGCCAGCAACTTACTAGGAAACACCATATATTTT.

This clonotype was seen a few times. The chain combines TRBV6-6 with TRBJ1-6; D unresolved. V lost 6 bases and J lost 3, with 6 bases in between. Germline CDR1 MNHNY, CDR2 SVGAGI (reference sequence). This CDR3 comprises 13 residues. CDR3 residues: CASSQSYNSPLHF. The CDR3, as DNA: TGTGCCAGCAGCCAGAGCTATAATTCACCCCTCCACTTT.

This clonotype was observed at least ten times. V is TRBV18 and J is TRBJ2-1, with D uncertain. The germline V gene encodes CDR1 KGHSH and CDR2 LQKENI. This CDR3 is 12 amino acids long. The V gene lost 6 bases and the J gene lost 13 bases, with 16 bases spanning the gap. The CDR3 protein is CASSPDQELQFF. In DNA form, the CDR3 reads TGTGCCAGCTCCCCGGACCAGGAACTCCAGTTCTTC.

This clonotype was detected ten times or more. The chain is built from TRBV24-1 and TRBJ2-1; D is ambiguous. The CDR3 totals 14 residues. V was cut by 2 bases and J by 12 bases, with 16 bases left in between. Germline V gives CDR1 KGHDR, CDR2 SFDVKD. The CDR3 bases are TGTGCCACCAGTGATTCCCCGAGTTTATGGACGCAGTTCTTC. It codes for CATSDSPSLWTQFF.

This chain links TRBV6-5 with TRBJ1-1; the D is unclear. Trimming stripped 2 bases from V and 5 bases from J, with 9 bases between. This CDR3 region has 13 residues. CDR1 is MNHEY, CDR2 SVGAGI, per germline. The CDR3 protein is CASSYTLGTEAFF. The CDR3 coding sequence is TGTGCCAGCAGTTACACACTTGGGACTGAAGCTTTCTTT.

The chain is built from TRBV2 and TRBJ1-2, with TRBD1 as a possible D gene (5 bases). Germline CDR1 and CDR2: SNHLY and FYNNEI. This CDR3 is 12 amino acids long. Deletions cut 7 bases from V and 8 bases from J, with 14 bases between. Here the CDR3 DNA reads TGTGCCAGCACCGGGGGAGCGGAAGGCTACACCTTC. It translates to CASTGGAEGYTF.

This chain links TRBV9 with TRBJ2-1; no definite D call. Germline CDR1 SGDLS, CDR2 YYNGEE. V was pared by 2 bases and J by 3 bases, with 9 bases between. The CDR3 has 14 amino acids. The CDR3 here is CASSVRSLYNEQFF. CDR3 bases: TGTGCCAGCAGCGTTAGGAGTCTCTACAATGAGCAGTTCTTC.

The chain carries TRBV6-5 and TRBJ2-7; a weak D match, TRBD1 (5 bases). CDR1 is MNHEY and CDR2 is SVGAGI in the germline V gene. V dropped 7 bases and J dropped 6 bases, with 13 bases sitting between them. The CDR3 is 12 amino acids. For the CDR3, the DNA is TGTGCCAGCACCACGCAGGGCGGCGAGCAGTACTTC. Amino acids: CASTTQGGEQYF.

This clonotype appeared many times. The rearrangement links TRBV25-1 to TRBJ1-1, with D maybe TRBD1 (6 bases). With 1 base removed from V and 10 bases from J, the gap between germline ends came to 22 bases. The CDR3 consists of 16 residues. The germline V gene encodes CDR1 MGHDK and CDR2 SYGVNS. In DNA form, the CDR3 reads TGTGCCAGCAGTGAATCAGGGTCAGGGGACTCAACGGGAGCTTTCTTT. It codes for CASSESGSGDSTGAFF.

This clonotype was found a few times. This chain joins TRBV2 and TRBJ1-6; no firm D call. The V end lost 2 bases, the J end lost 7 bases, and 15 bases lay between the germline ends. Germline CDR1 and CDR2: SNHLY and FYNNEI. The CDR3 loop spans 16 amino acids. The CDR3 sequence is CASSERMGIGNSPLHF. The CDR3 DNA reads as TGTGCCAGCAGTGAAAGAATGGGGATCGGGAATTCACCCCTCCACTTT.

This clonotype occurred a few times. The V gene is TRBV11-2, the J gene TRBJ2-2, with no clear D. Trimming shortened V by 5 bases and J by 3 bases, and 16 bases separated the two germline ends. Germline CDR1 and CDR2: SGHAT and FQNNGV. CDR3 length equals 16 residues. The CDR3 nucleotides read TGTGCCAGCAGCCGCCTGTCATTTGGGGACACCGGGGAGCTGTTTTTT. The encoded protein is CASSRLSFGDTGELFF.

The J gene is TRBJ1-6, the V gene TRBV6-5; D unclear. With 4 bases removed from V and 10 bases from J, the gap between germline ends came to 14 bases. CDR1 MNHEY and CDR2 SVGAGI come from the germline V gene. This CDR3 has 14 amino acids. The CDR3 sequence is CASSSRRLGSPLHF. The DNA of the CDR3 is TGTGCCAGCAGTTCTCGCCGCTTGGGCTCACCCCTCCACTTT.

V is TRBV2 and J is TRBJ2-3; the D gene could be TRBD1 or TRBD2 (6 bases each). V lost 7 bases and J 2 bases, leaving 19 bases between the germline ends. CDR3 length equals 16 residues. Looked up from germline, CDR1 is SNHLY and CDR2 is FYNNEI. CDR3 sequence (DNA): TGTGCCAGCACGGGGGACCGACAGGATAACACAGATACGCAGTATTTT. This sequence encodes CASTGDRQDNTDTQYF. The variable domain in full, completed from reference TRBV2 and TRBJ2-3, reads EPEVTQTPSHQVTQMGQEVILRCVPISNHLYFYWYRQILGQKVEFLVSFYNNEISEKSEIFDDQFSVERPDGSNFTLKIRSTKLEDSAMYFCASTGDRQDNTDTQYFGPGTRLTVL.

This chain joins TRBV6-1 and TRBJ1-2, with 10 positions matching TRBD1. Germline CDR1 MNHNS, CDR2 SASEGT. The V and J ends lost 7 bases and 6 bases, in that order; junction bases with no gene match: 2. The CDR3 is 12 residues long. CDR3 in DNA: TGTGCCAGCAATGACAGGGGGCATGGCTACACCTTC. It specifies CASNDRGHGYTF.

There are a few counts of this clonotype. This chain links TRBV18 with TRBJ1-3; the D gene is possibly TRBD1 (5 bases). The CDR3 totals 16 residues. The V end was cut by 3 bases, the J end by 0 bases, with 12 bases between. The germline V gene encodes CDR1 KGHSH and CDR2 LQKENI. CDR3 sequence reads: CASSPGQGLSGNTIYF. CDR3 nucleotide sequence: TGTGCCAGCTCACCGGGCCAGGGCCTCTCTGGAAACACCATATATTTT.

This clonotype has a handful of counts. This rearrangement joins TRBV7-2 to TRBJ2-5, with 10 bases lining up with TRBD1. Per germline, CDR1 SGHTA and CDR2 FQGNSA. The CDR3 consists of 15 residues. J was trimmed by 4 bases and V by 2 bases; bases with no gene match: 4. The CDR3 DNA is TGTGCCAGCAGCTTACCGACAGGGGGCTTAGAGACCCAGTACTTC. This encodes CASSLPTGGLETQYF.

This clonotype was seen a handful of times. The chain has TRBV20-1 and TRBJ1-5; D gene unclear. From germline, CDR1 is DFQATT and CDR2 SNEGSKA (reference sequence). The CDR3 consists of 16 residues. Trimming pared 1 base from V and 9 bases from J, leaving 22 bases between. The CDR3, as DNA: TGCAGTGCTAGAGGTGATGGACCTCCAGCGCGACGGCCCCAGCATTTT. Translation: CSARGDGPPARRPQHF.